The clone carrying this T cell receptor (beta chain) has more than one count but fewer than ten. Its antigen is undetermined. This specimen comes from a study of T cell repertoires in cytomegalovirus infection. Germline CDR1 and CDR2: MNHEY and SVGEGT. This CDR3 has 13 amino acids. V lost 2 bases, J lost 5 bases, and 10 bases lay in between. TCRdb re-analysed the reads in MiXCR, keeping a single row per CDR3 protein. Found here are 150,000 to 200,000 distinct CDR3 sequences, 28% of them singletons; the top ten hold 30% to 35%. Study results and caveats: The ex vivo response was dominated by HLA-C-restricted CMV-specific TCR beta clonotypes. Individuals carrying CMV plus the relevant HLA were identified by cumulative frequency of public TCR beta families.

The TCR comes from a human donor in good health (CMV status not recorded). Some clones in this sample may be carry-over from other donors' samples. Source material: PBMCs. The chain couples TRBV6-2 or TRBV6-3 to TRBJ2-7; perhaps TRBD1 as D (5 bases). CDR3 sequence reads: CASSYLGHHEQYF. Written as DNA, the CDR3 is TGTGCCAGCAGTTACCTTGGACACCACGAGCAGTACTTC.